The clone carrying this T cell receptor (beta chain) appeared a few times. Its target is unknown. The source of the sample is a study of T-cell reconstitution after alpha-beta-depleted transplantation in children. Unique molecular identifiers were incorporated into the prepared TCRbeta library. TCRdb reprocessed the PCR reads via MiXCR and lists one record per CDR3 protein. The table has 800,000 to 1,000,000 distinct CDR3 sequences, about 29% seen once. Overall study findings and caveats: Reportedly, only several hundred clones from non-depleted graft cells drove alpha-beta T-cell counts at about two months. At day 60, the high TCRbeta diversity found in some patients originated from recipient T cells and thymic progenitors that had survived. When one year had passed after transplant, most T-cell counts and diversity came from newly produced T cells.

J was trimmed by 2 bases and V by 5 bases; bases with no gene match: 10. This CDR3 has 17 residues. The TCR originated in a boy in the first two years of life who had a stem cell transplant for SCID, so the T cells may come from the graft donor. The source was PBMCs, mostly from graft donor cells, collected 360 days after TCRalphabeta/CD19-depleted stem cell transplant. The chain is built from TRBV12-3 or TRBV12-4 and TRBJ2-2, with 8 bases matching TRBD1. CDR3 DNA: TGTGCCAGCAGTCCCCTCCGGGGACAGGCCAACACCGGGGAGCTGTTTTTT. This encodes CASSPLRGQANTGELFF.